A selection of T cell receptor beta chains follows, all from one sample in a study of PD-L1 blockade in urothelial cancer. Produced via immunoSEQ multiplex PCR; TCRdb's table is partial and in-frame only. The profile shows tens of thousands of clones, 86% of them singletons. Sequencing used PBMCs, obtained around atezolizumab (anti-PD-L1) treatment. The source of these receptors is a man aged 55 to 70 with urothelial cancer. Both conserved end residues are part of each CDR3. The order of the fields is D gene, J gene, V gene, clone size, CDR3 protein, CDR3 DNA. The D gene is left open where the match is weak. Clone size is given for some rows only: seen once, a few or many times, or a class if the clone is expanded.

>TRBD2|TRBJ2-7|TRBV5-1|NA
CASSLMGLADYEQYF
TGCGCCAGCAGCTTGATGGGACTAGCGGACTACGAGCAGTACTTC
>TRBD2|TRBJ2-3|TRBV11-2|NA
CASSPGTRATDTQYF
TGTGCCAGCAGCCCCGGGACTAGGGCCACAGATACGCAGTATTTT
>TRBD2|TRBJ2-7|TRBV15|NA
CATSRGVVPRTSGSIYEQYF
TGTGCCACCAGCAGAGGGGTCGTTCCCCGGACTAGCGGGAGTATCTACGAGCAGTACTTC
>NA|TRBJ1-1|TRBV27|few
CASSWGGEAFF
TGTGCCAGCAGTTGGGGAGGTGAAGCTTTCTTT
>TRBD1|TRBJ2-7|TRBV27|NA
CASSLKQGFRDEQYF
TGTGCCAGCAGTTTAAAACAGGGGTTTCGGGACGAGCAGTACTTC
>TRBD2|TRBJ2-3|TRBV5-1|NA
CASSTGLAGGYTDTQYF
TGCGCCAGCAGCACCGGACTAGCGGGGGGATACACAGATACGCAGTATTTT
>NA|TRBJ1-3|TRBV11-2|NA
CASSLTGRNTIYF
TGTGCCAGCAGCTTAACGGGTAGAAACACCATATATTTT
>NA|TRBJ2-4|TRBV29-1|NA
CSGGEPKNIQYF
TGCAGCGGGGGCGAGCCCAAAAACATTCAGTACTTC
>TRBD2|TRBJ2-1|TRBV19|NA
CASRTSGSNDEQFF
TGTGCCAGTCGGACTAGCGGGAGTAACGATGAGCAGTTCTTC
>NA|TRBJ1-2|TRBV5-8|NA
CASSLDRDYGYTF
TGTGCCAGCAGCTTGGACAGGGACTATGGCTACACCTTC
>NA|TRBJ2-5|TRBV7-2|NA
CASSPRETQYF
TGTGCCAGCTCACCTAGGGAGACCCAGTACTTC
>NA|TRBJ2-1|TRBV10-3|once
CAISREGYEQFF
TGTGCCATCAGTAGAGAGGGCTATGAGCAGTTCTTC
>TRBD1|TRBJ1-2|TRBV5-5|NA
CASSPLTGGGGYTF
TGTGCCAGCAGCCCACTGACAGGGGGCGGCGGCTACACCTTC
>NA|TRBJ1-2|TRBV18|NA
CASSPILEDSGYTF
TGTGCCAGCTCACCAATATTAGAGGACTCCGGCTACACCTTC
>NA|TRBJ2-2|TRBV5-1|NA
CASSLFWGPNGELFF
TGCGCCAGCAGCTTGTTTTGGGGGCCGAACGGGGAGCTGTTTTTT
>TRBD2|TRBJ2-1|TRBV5-1|NA
CASSLAGTGGSYNEQFF
TGCGCCAGCAGCTTGGCCGGGACGGGGGGCTCCTACAATGAGCAGTTCTTC
>TRBD1|TRBJ1-5|TRBV6-1|NA
CASIGTGWKKPQHF
TGTGCCAGCATCGGGACAGGGTGGAAGAAGCCCCAGCATTTT
>TRBD2|TRBJ2-6|TRBV19|once
CASSIVAASGSSGANVLTF
TGTGCCAGTAGTATAGTCGCGGCTAGCGGGAGTTCCGGGGCCAACGTCCTGACTTTC
>NA|TRBJ1-1|TRBV5-1|NA
CASSGSINTEAFF
TGCGCCAGCAGCGGTAGCATTAACACTGAAGCTTTCTTT
>TRBD2|TRBJ2-1|TRBV11-2|NA
CASSFTSGRDEQFF
TGTGCCAGCAGCTTTACTAGCGGGAGGGATGAGCAGTTCTTC
>NA|TRBJ2-5|TRBV19|NA
CASSRRQDQETQYF
TGTGCCAGTAGTAGAAGGCAGGACCAAGAGACCCAGTACTTC
>TRBD1|TRBJ2-7|TRBV6-5|once
CASRSRTGAREQYF
TGTGCCAGCAGGAGCCGGACAGGGGCAAGGGAGCAGTACTTC
>NA|TRBJ1-2|TRBV6-6|NA
CASSTDRQLLGYTF
TGTGCCAGCAGTACGGACAGACAACTCTTAGGCTACACCTTC
>NA|TRBJ1-2|TRBV7-5|NA
CARSLFCPDRDNYGYTF
TGTGCCAGAAGCTTATTTTGCCCAGACAGGGACAACTATGGCTACACCTTC
>NA|TRBJ2-7|TRBV5-1|NA
CASSFAYEQYF
TGCGCCAGCAGCTTCGCCTACGAGCAGTACTTC
>TRBD1|TRBJ1-5|TRBV19|NA
CACQASRTGLGYSNQPQHF
TGTGCCTGCCAAGCATCCAGGACAGGGCTGGGGTATAGCAATCAGCCCCAGCATTTT
>NA|TRBJ1-1|TRBV5-1|NA
CASSFSGNLNTEAFF
TGCGCCAGCAGCTTTTCAGGGAACCTCAACACTGAAGCTTTCTTT
>TRBD2|TRBJ2-7|TRBV4-2|NA
CASSQDRASGPYEQYF
TGTGCCAGCAGCCAAGATAGGGCTAGCGGACCCTACGAGCAGTACTTC
>NA|TRBJ1-1|TRBV19|NA
CASNAALGRGNTEAFF
TGTGCCAGTAATGCCGCCTTAGGCAGGGGGAACACTGAAGCTTTCTTT
>NA|TRBJ1-2|TRBV2|NA
CASSDRGNYGYTF
TGTGCCAGCAGTGACAGGGGTAACTATGGCTACACCTTC
>NA|TRBJ2-5|TRBV5-1|NA
CASSLAPGTQHQETQYF
TGCGCCAGCAGCTTGGCGCCCGGGACACAACACCAAGAGACCCAGTACTTC
>TRBD2|TRBJ2-3|TRBV5-4|NA
CASSLGLAGVGTDTQYF
TGTGCCAGCAGCTTGGGGCTAGCGGGAGTCGGCACAGATACGCAGTATTTT
>NA|TRBJ1-2|TRBV28|NA
CASSLWDTNYGYTF
TGTGCCAGCAGTTTATGGGACACTAACTATGGCTACACCTTC
>NA|TRBJ2-1|TRBV12-2|NA
CASRLVDPYSGRMRGLNEQFF
TGTGCAAGTCGCTTAGTAGATCCCTACAGCGGGAGAATGAGGGGACTCAATGAGCAGTTCTTC
>TRBD1|TRBJ1-5|TRBV19|NA
CASSTRDRYNQPQHF
TGTGCCAGTAGTACAAGGGACAGGTACAATCAGCCCCAGCATTTT
>TRBD1|TRBJ1-2|TRBV6-5|NA
CASRRTGQDSYGYTF
TGTGCCAGCAGAAGAACCGGACAGGATAGCTATGGCTACACCTTC
>NA|TRBJ1-5|TRBV19|few
CASSPNSYNSNQPQHF
TGTGCCAGTAGTCCTAACAGCTACAATAGCAATCAGCCCCAGCATTTT
>NA|TRBJ1-4|TRBV7-2|NA
CASSRSVGAGEKLFF
TGTGCCAGCAGCCGAAGCGTGGGCGCGGGAGAAAAACTGTTTTTT
>TRBD2|TRBJ2-7|TRBV13|NA
CASSPSGREVGEQYF
TGTGCCAGCAGCCCCAGCGGGAGGGAGGTTGGGGAGCAGTACTTC
>TRBD2|TRBJ2-1|TRBV30|NA
CAWSTLVVAGVNEQFF
TGTGCCTGGAGTACCTTGGTGGTAGCGGGAGTGAATGAGCAGTTCTTC
>TRBD1|TRBJ1-5|TRBV28|NA
CASRSPRQGGDQPQHF
TGTGCCAGCAGATCCCCTAGACAGGGAGGAGACCAGCCCCAGCATTTT
>NA|TRBJ2-3|TRBV9|NA
CASSVAGEAADTQYF
TGTGCCAGCAGCGTAGCGGGAGAGGCGGCGGATACGCAGTATTTT
>NA|TRBJ1-1|TRBV14|NA
CASSQAGQLNTEAFF
TGTGCCAGCAGCCAAGCGGGACAACTGAACACTGAAGCTTTCTTT
>NA|TRBJ1-5|TRBV28|NA
CASSSAQGIRQPQHF
TGTGCCAGCAGTTCCGCACAGGGAATTAGGCAGCCCCAGCATTTT
>TRBD1|TRBJ1-2|TRBV5-5|NA
CASSRGTAFDGYTF
TGTGCCAGCAGCCGGGGGACAGCCTTTGATGGCTACACCTTC
>NA|TRBJ2-1|TRBV20-1|NA
CSASGLSEQFF
TGCAGTGCTAGTGGGCTGAGTGAGCAGTTCTTC
>NA|TRBJ2-4|TRBV9|NA
CASSTGAKNIQYF
TGTGCCAGCAGCACCGGAGCCAAAAACATTCAGTACTTC
>NA|TRBJ1-5|TRBV18|NA
CASSPEGGQQPQHF
TGTGCCAGCTCACCAGAGGGAGGGCAACAGCCCCAGCATTTT
>TRBD2|TRBJ2-7|TRBV5-4|NA
CASSLRAGEYYEQYF
TGTGCCAGCAGCTTGCGGGCGGGAGAGTACTACGAGCAGTACTTC
>NA|TRBJ2-7|TRBV25-1|few
CASRGGSYEQYF
TGTGCCAGCAGGGGGGGCTCCTACGAGCAGTACTTC
>TRBD1|TRBJ1-1|TRBV7-9|NA
CASSPWDSLLGMGTEAFF
TGTGCCAGCAGCCCCTGGGACAGCCTTTTAGGGATGGGCACTGAAGCTTTCTTT